This T cell receptor beta chain was captured by sequencing in a study of shared clonotypes between healthy human individuals. The deep-level immunoSEQ assay was used. This table comes from immunoSEQ multiplex PCR, and its TCRdb copy is limited to in-frame clones, with some not included. The table has some 1.1 million clones, around three quarters seen once; the top ten hold almost 0.9%. The V gene's germline CDR1 is SGHRS and CDR2 YFSETQ. This CDR3 contains 13 residues. V lost 5 bases to trimming and J lost 0 bases, with 9 bases between them. The rearrangement links TRBV5-1 to TRBJ2-7; possible D gene TRBD2, 6 bases. The TCR was taken from a man younger than 35 in good health. Some clones in this sample may be carry-over from other donors' samples. Source material: memory CD4+ T cells from PBMCs. Subset denoted: CD45RA-negative fraction. CDR3 in amino acids: CASRWRDSYEQYF. CDR3 DNA: TGCGCCAGCAGATGGAGGGACTCCTACGAGCAGTACTTC.